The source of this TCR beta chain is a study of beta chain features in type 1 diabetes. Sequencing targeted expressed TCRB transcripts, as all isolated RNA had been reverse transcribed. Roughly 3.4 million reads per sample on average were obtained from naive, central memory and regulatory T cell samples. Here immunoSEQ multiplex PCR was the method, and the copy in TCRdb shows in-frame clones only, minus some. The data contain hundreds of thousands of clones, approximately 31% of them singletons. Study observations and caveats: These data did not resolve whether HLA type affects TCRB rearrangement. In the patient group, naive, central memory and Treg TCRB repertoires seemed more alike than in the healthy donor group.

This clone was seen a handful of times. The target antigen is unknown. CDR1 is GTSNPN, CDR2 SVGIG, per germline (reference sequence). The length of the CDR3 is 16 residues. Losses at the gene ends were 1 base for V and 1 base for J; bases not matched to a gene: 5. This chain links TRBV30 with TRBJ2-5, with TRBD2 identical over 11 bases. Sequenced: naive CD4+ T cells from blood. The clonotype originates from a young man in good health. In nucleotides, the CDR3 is TGTGCCTGGAGTGCCGGACTAGCGGGCATCCAAGAGACCCAGTACTTC. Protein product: CAWSAGLAGIQETQYF.